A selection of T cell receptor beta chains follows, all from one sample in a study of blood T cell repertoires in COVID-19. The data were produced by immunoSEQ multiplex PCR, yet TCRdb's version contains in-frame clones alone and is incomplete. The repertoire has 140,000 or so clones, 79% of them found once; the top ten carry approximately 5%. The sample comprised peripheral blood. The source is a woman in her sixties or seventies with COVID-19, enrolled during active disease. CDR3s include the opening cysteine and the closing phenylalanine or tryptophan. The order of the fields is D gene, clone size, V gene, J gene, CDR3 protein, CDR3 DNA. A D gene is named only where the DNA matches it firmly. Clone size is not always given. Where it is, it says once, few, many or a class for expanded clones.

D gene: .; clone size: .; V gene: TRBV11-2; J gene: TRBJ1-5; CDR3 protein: CASSFIQRQPQHF; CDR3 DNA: TGTGCCAGCAGCTTTATCCAACGGCAGCCCCAGCATTTT
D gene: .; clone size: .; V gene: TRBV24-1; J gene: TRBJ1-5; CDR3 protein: CATSDPDSIYSNQPQHF; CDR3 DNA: TGTGCCACCAGTGACCCCGACAGCATTTATAGCAATCAGCCCCAGCATTTT
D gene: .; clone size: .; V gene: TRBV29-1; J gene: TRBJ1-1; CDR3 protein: CSVRLGFNTEAFF; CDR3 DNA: TGCAGCGTCCGGCTAGGCTTTAACACTGAAGCTTTCTTT
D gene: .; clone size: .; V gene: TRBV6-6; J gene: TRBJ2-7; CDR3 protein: CASSRRAEQYF; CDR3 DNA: TGTGCCAGCAGCAGGAGGGCCGAGCAGTACTTC
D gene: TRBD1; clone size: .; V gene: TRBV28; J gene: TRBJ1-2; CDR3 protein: CASSSTGVYGYTF; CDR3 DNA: TGTGCCAGCAGTTCGACAGGGGTCTATGGCTACACCTTC
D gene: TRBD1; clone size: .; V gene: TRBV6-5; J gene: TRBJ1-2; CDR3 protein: CASSRTGVDGYTF; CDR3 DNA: TGTGCCAGCAGTAGGACAGGGGTCGATGGCTACACCTTC
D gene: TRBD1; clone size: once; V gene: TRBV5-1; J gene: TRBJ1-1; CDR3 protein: CASSSTGVGTNTEAFF; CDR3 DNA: TGCGCCAGCAGCTCGACAGGGGTTGGGACGAACACTGAAGCTTTCTTT
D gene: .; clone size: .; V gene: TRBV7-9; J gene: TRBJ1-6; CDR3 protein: CASSLGPQALHF; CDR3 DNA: TGTGCCAGCAGCTTAGGCCCCCAGGCCCTCCACTTT
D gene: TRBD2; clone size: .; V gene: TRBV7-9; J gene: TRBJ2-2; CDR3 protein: CASSSRVSGANTGELFF; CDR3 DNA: TGTGCCAGCAGCTCCCGGGTTAGCGGGGCGAACACCGGGGAGCTGTTTTTT
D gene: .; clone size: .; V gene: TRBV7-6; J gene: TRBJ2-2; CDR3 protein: CASSLGEIGTGELFF; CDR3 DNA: TGTGCCAGCAGCTTAGGAGAGATTGGCACCGGGGAGCTGTTTTTT
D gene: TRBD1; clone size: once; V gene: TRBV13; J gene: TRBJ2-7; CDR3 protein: CASRRTGGADEQYF; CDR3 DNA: TGTGCCAGCAGGAGGACAGGGGGCGCGGACGAGCAGTACTTC
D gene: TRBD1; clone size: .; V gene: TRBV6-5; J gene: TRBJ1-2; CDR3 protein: CASSKTDRGYGYTF; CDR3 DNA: TGTGCCAGCAGTAAGACAGACAGGGGCTATGGCTACACCTTC
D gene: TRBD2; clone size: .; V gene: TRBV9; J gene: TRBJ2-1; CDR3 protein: CASSVEGGVLAGPHNEQFF; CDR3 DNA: TGTGCCAGCAGCGTAGAAGGTGGGGTACTAGCGGGGCCTCACAATGAGCAGTTCTTC
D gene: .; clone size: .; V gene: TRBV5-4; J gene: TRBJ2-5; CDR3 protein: CASSFDSQETQYF; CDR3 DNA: TGTGCCAGCAGTTTCGACAGTCAAGAGACCCAGTACTTC
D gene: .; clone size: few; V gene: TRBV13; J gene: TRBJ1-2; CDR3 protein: CASSVQTLYGYTF; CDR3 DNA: TGTGCCAGCAGCGTACAGACCCTCTATGGCTACACCTTC
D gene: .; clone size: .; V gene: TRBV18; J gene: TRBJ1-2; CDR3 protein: CASSPQGHNYGYTF; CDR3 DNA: TGTGCCAGCTCACCTCAGGGTCATAACTATGGCTACACCTTC
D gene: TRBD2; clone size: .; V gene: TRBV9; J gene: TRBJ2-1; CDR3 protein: CASSQLAGGNYNEQFF; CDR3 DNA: TGTGCCAGCAGCCAACTAGCGGGGGGGAACTACAATGAGCAGTTCTTC
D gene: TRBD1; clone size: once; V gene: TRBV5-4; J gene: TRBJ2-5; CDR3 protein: CASSGGDRAGETQYF; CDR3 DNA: TGTGCCAGCAGCGGGGGGGACAGGGCAGGAGAGACCCAGTACTTC
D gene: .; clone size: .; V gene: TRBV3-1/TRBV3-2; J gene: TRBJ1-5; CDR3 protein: CASSQDSRGNQPQHF; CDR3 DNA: TGTGCCAGCAGCCAAGATTCGAGGGGGAATCAGCCCCAGCATTTT